This T cell receptor beta chain was identified in a study of blood T cell repertoires in COVID-19. Overall study context: Researchers got acute and convalescent COVID-19 samples from the United States, Italy and Spain.

The CDR3 runs to 15 residues. V was clipped by 4 bases and J by 2 bases; unmatched bases: 7. CDR1 SGHRS and CDR2 YFSETQ come from the germline V gene. Produced via immunoSEQ multiplex PCR; TCRdb's table is partial and in-frame only. The table has 310,000 or so clones, 89% seen once. Individuals aged roughly 18 to 95 years were recruited from fewer than 25 US areas. Clinical history reported by participants formed the basis on which cohorts were assigned. This clone was observed a single time. The chain recombines TRBV5-1 with TRBJ2-7, with TRBD1 identical over 9 bases. The source is a woman between 40 and 55 years old who had recovered from COVID-19. Input material: PBMCs or T cells enriched from blood (not recorded which). The chain's CDR3 is CASSTTGTGPYEQYF. The DNA of the CDR3 is TGCGCCAGCAGCACAACCGGGACAGGGCCCTACGAGCAGTACTTC.